This T cell receptor (beta chain) was identified in a study of blood T cell repertoires in COVID-19 (TCRdb year 2020). As for the study more broadly: Collaborator samples came from the United States, Italy and Spain and covered acute and convalescent phases of COVID-19. The prospective study material was composed of cDNA or gDNA derived from T cells, B-cell-depleted T cells, or PBMCs. Deeply sampled blood TCRbeta repertoires from subjects exposed to, actively infected with, or recovered from COVID-19 were included in the dataset. The repertoires were made available in a free public database intended to serve as a resource for research on the immune response to SARS-CoV-2. Samples came from the ongoing ImmuneRACE study (first 160 participants) plus 1,254 subjects from 6 global collaborators. The sample metadata nearly always contained a de-identified subject ID, COVID-19 status, age in years and sex. Where available, HLA class I and class II types were obtained from metadata supplied by the sample provider rather than from assay-based typing.

As encoded in the germline V gene, CDR1 is MGHRA while CDR2 is YSYEKL. V loses 0 bases, J loses 2 bases, and the germline ends lie 11 bases apart. Taken from cysteine to phenylalanine, the CDR3 has 16 residues. Of all the DNA, just the CDR3 is kept, 48 bases in frame from base 1. Enrolling through a virtual design, the prospective study's participants ranged in age from roughly 18 to 100 years and lived across about two dozen United States geographic areas. In the prospective study, cohorts were assigned on the basis of participant-reported clinical history obtained from a screening survey and a study questionnaire. Recovered participants in ImmuneRACE Cohort 3 were defined by two consecutive negative NP/OP PCR tests, clearance by a healthcare professional, or resolution of symptoms. In the prospective study, mobile phlebotomists collected whole blood, serum and a nasopharyngeal or oropharyngeal swab from each participant. Additional blood draws and questionnaires over a 2-month period could optionally be provided by prospective study participants. Before DNA extraction, prospective study blood samples were shipped either frozen or at room temperature.

TCRbeta CDR3 regions were amplified from genomic DNA using the immunoSEQ Assay, a bias-controlled multiplex PCR. Under the source paper's analysis protocol: The number of nucleated cells in each sample was estimated from the amplification of reference gene primers within the assay. Sequence reads were collapsed and filtered to measure the absolute abundance of every unique TCRbeta CDR3 rearrangement. For each sample, productive Simpson clonality was calculated as the square root of Simpson's diversity index across productive rearrangements. TCRdb holds this immuneACCESS table with in-frame rearrangements only. Some clones are missing; in checked studies, unresolved V genes explain under half, and the rest has no known cause. V, J and clone size are those of that table, while D and trimming were read from the DNA. The sample table shows 130,000 to 150,000 clones, and about 89% are seen once. The leading ten clones occupy about 11% of the sample.

Findings and caveats that apply to the study as a whole: Clinical and demographic metadata were provided uncurated, with the amount varying by source and participant.

Concerning this clone: What antigen it recognizes has not been identified. The input lacks base qualities; no much larger clone sits a single base away.

The chain is made from TRBV4-1 and TRBJ1-3; the D region possibly corresponds to TRBD1 (5 bases align). This TCR came from a man in his 60s who had recovered from COVID-19. The sample was PBMCs or T cells enriched from blood (not recorded which). The nucleotide sequence reads TGCGCCAGCAGCCAAGATCTTCGGGGGGCTGGAAACACCATATATTTT. Translated, it reads CASSQDLRGAGNTIYF.